The clone carrying this T cell receptor (beta chain) appeared a few times. Germline assignment: CDR1 SGHRS and CDR2 YFSETQ. V lost 1 base and J 4 bases, leaving 11 bases between the germline ends. The length of the CDR3 is 14 residues. This record comes from a study of blood T cells in healthy people across ages. Together with a sample-barcoded 5' primer, a J-beta primer mix was included in a second PCR lasting about 6 to 12 cycles. TCRdb redid the calling of the 5' RACE reads with MiXCR, one entry per CDR3 protein. The table records hundreds of thousands of distinct CDR3 sequences, under 25% of them present only once.

Specimen: blood. The TCR comes from a man between 70 and 80 years old in good health. J is TRBJ2-5 and V is TRBV5-1; TRBD1 is a possible D gene (5 bases). The CDR3 bases are TGCGCCAGCAGCTTGACCAGGGCCGGAGAGACCCAGTACTTC. Protein product: CASSLTRAGETQYF.